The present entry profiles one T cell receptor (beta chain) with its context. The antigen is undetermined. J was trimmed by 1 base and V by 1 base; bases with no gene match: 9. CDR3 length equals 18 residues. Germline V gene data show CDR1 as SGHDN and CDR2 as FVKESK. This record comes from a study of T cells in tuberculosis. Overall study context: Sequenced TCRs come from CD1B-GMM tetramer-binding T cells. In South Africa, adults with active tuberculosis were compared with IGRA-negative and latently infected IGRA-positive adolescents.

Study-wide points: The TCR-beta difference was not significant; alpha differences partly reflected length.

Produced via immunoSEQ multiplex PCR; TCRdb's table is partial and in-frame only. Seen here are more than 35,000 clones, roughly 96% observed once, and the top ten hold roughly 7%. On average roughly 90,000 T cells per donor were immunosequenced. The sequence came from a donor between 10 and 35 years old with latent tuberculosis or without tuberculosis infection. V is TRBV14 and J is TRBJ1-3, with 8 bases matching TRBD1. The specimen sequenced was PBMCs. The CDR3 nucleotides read TGTGCCAGCAGCCAAGCCAGGGGGCGCGGGGAATCTGGAAACACCATATATTTT. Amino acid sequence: CASSQARGRGESGNTIYF. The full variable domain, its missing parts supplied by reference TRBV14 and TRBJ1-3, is EAGVTQFPSHSVIEKGQTVTLRCDPISGHDNLYWYRRVMGKEIKFLLHFVKESKQDESGMPNNRFLAERTGGTYSTLKVQPAELEDSGVYFCASSQARGRGESGNTIYFGEGSWLTVV.